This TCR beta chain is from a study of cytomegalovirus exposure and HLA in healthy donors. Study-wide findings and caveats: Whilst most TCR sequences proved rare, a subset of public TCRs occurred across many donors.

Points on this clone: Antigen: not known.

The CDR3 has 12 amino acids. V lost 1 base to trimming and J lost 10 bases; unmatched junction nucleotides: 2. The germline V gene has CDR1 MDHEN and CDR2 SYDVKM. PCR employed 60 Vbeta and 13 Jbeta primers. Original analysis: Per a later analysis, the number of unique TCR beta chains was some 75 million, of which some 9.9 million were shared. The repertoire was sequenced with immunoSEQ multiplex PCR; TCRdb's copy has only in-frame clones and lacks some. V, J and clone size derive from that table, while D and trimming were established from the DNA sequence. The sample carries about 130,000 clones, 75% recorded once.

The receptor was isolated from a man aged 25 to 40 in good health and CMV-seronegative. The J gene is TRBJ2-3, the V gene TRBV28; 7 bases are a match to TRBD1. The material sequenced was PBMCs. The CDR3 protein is CASSLSGQSQYF. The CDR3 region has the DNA TGTGCCAGCAGTTTATCGGGACAGTCGCAGTATTTT.